Below are 18 T cell receptor beta chains sequenced from a single sample in a study of Ad26.COV2.S vaccination and SARS-CoV-2 variants. This table comes from immunoSEQ multiplex PCR, and its TCRdb copy is limited to in-frame clones, with some not included. The repertoire consists of thousands of clones, with 84% occurring once and the leading ten covering roughly 32%. Material: peripheral blood, obtained after recovery from COVID-19. Receptors were obtained from a human donor who had recovered from COVID-19.

The chain joins TRBV5-6 to TRBJ2-5; no firm D call. The V end was cut by 2 bases, the J end by 7 bases, with 15 bases between. Germline values: CDR1 SGHDT, CDR2 YYEEEE. This CDR3 region has 14 residues. The CDR3 region has the DNA TGTGCCAGCAGCTTAGGGCAGTTAACGGGGACCCAGTACTTC. Its protein is CASSLGQLTGTQYF.

This clone is termed large. V usage is TRBV28 and J usage is TRBJ1-5; 7 nucleotides match TRBD1. The V gene's germline CDR1 is MDHEN and CDR2 SYDVKM. The CDR3 is 15 residues long. J was trimmed by 6 bases and V by 3 bases; bases with no gene match: 8. For the CDR3, the DNA is TGTGCCAGCAGTTTTGCAACAGGGGCGACTCAGCCCCAGCATTTT. It is translated as CASSFATGATQPQHF.

The chain is built from TRBV28 and TRBJ1-5; D uncertain. The germline CDR1 and CDR2 sequences are MDHEN and SYDVKM. Deletions cut 2 bases from V and 1 base from J, with 6 bases between. The CDR3 spans 14 residues. CDR3 region: CASSLRPSNQPQHF. CDR3 sequence (DNA): TGTGCCAGCAGTTTACGTCCCAGCAATCAGCCCCAGCATTTT.

The chain couples TRBV24-1 to TRBJ2-1, with 9 bases identical to TRBD1. Per germline, CDR1 KGHDR and CDR2 SFDVKD. V gave up 5 bases and J gave up 8 bases; unmatched junction bases: 9. This CDR3 is built from 15 residues. This CDR3 is CATSGEDRGGYEQFF. The CDR3, as DNA: TGTGCCACCAGTGGTGAGGACAGGGGTGGTTATGAGCAGTTCTTC.

The genes are TRBV5-1 and TRBJ1-1; D not resolved. Trimming removed 0 bases from V and 0 bases from J, with 6 bases in between. Germline CDR1 is SGHRS and CDR2 is YFSETQ. The CDR3 consists of 14 residues. The CDR3 sequence: CASSLVLLNTEAFF. Here the CDR3 DNA reads TGCGCCAGCAGCTTGGTTTTGCTGAACACTGAAGCTTTCTTT.

J is TRBJ2-1 and V is TRBV5-1, with 8 bases fitting TRBD2. Germline values: CDR1 SGHRS, CDR2 YFSETQ. The CDR3 consists of 12 residues. V trimming: 4 bases; J trimming: 6 bases; junction bases outside the gene matches: 0. The CDR3 sequence is CASSRGGNEQFF. CDR3 DNA sequence: TGCGCCAGCAGCCGGGGGGGCAATGAGCAGTTCTTC.

The chain employs TRBV7-9 and TRBJ1-1; possible D gene TRBD1, 6 bases. Trimming shortened V by 5 bases and J by 4 bases, and 14 bases separated the two germline ends. This CDR3 region has 14 residues. Germline CDR1 SEHNR, CDR2 FQNEAQ (reference sequence). The CDR3 protein is CASSPDTGLTEAFF. As DNA, the CDR3 is TGTGCCAGCAGCCCGGATACAGGGCTCACTGAAGCTTTCTTT.

The rearrangement joins TRBV12-5 to TRBJ1-5, with D tentatively TRBD1 (5 bases). The germline gives CDR1 LGHNT, CDR2 FRNRAP. The CDR3 contains 16 residues. Trimming stripped 0 bases from V and 7 bases from J, with 16 bases between. Here the CDR3 reads CASGLVGGRVGQPQHF. The CDR3 bases are TGTGCTAGTGGTTTGGTTGGGGGGAGGGTTGGGCAGCCCCAGCATTTT.

This chain links TRBV27 with TRBJ2-3; 14 bases match TRBD2. In germline, CDR1 is MNHEY, CDR2 SMNVEV (reference sequence). The length of the CDR3 is 15 residues. V was pared by 5 bases and J by 8 bases, with 6 bases of the junction left unmatched. The CDR3 region has the DNA TGTGCCAGCAGTCAGGGACTAGCGGGGGCCGGTACGCAGTATTTT. Translated: CASSQGLAGAGTQYF.

This sequence joins TRBV10-1 and TRBJ2-3; 9 bases are a match to TRBD1. Germline V CDR1 and CDR2: WNHNN, SYGVQD (reference sequence). J lost 0 bases, V lost 2 bases, and 0 bases had no gene match. This CDR3 spans 15 amino acids. The CDR3 loop reads CASSEGQGSTDTQYF. The CDR3 DNA follows: TGCGCCAGCAGTGAGGGACAGGGGAGCACAGATACGCAGTATTTT.

This chain connects TRBV5-1 to TRBJ1-2; D ambiguous. V was cut by 0 bases and J by 1 base, with 13 bases left in between. From germline, CDR1 is SGHRS and CDR2 YFSETQ. This CDR3 is 16 amino acids long. The CDR3 loop reads CASSLVESAINYGYTF. CDR3 in DNA: TGCGCCAGCAGCTTGGTAGAATCAGCGATTAACTATGGCTACACCTTC. Combining the CDR3 with reference TRBV5-1 and TRBJ1-2 gives the whole variable domain KAGVTQTPRYLIKTRGQQVTLSCSPISGHRSVSWYQQTPGQGLQFLFEYFSETQRNKGNFPGRFSGRQFSNSRSEMNVSTLELGDSALYLCASSLVESAINYGYTFGSGTRLTVV.

Turning to this clone: The sample carries other DNA sequences with the same CDR3. The chain is built from TRBV3-1 (or the pseudogene TRBV3-2) and TRBJ1-1; D is possibly TRBD1 (6 bases). CDR3 size: 11 residues. Looked up from germline, CDR1 is LGHDT and CDR2 is YNNKEL (reference sequence). V lost 6 bases, J lost 5 bases, and 7 bases lay in between. CDR3 nucleotides: TGTGCCAGCAGAGGGGGTACTGAAGCTTTCTTT. Translated, it gives CASRGGTEAFF.

This clone was detected only once. The chain combines TRBV1 with TRBJ2-1; TRBD2, as called in the table, went unchecked against the DNA. TRBV1 is described as a pseudogene. The CDR3 covers 17 residues. DNA of the CDR3: TGCACCAGCAGCCAAGCTAGCGGGGGAGGGGTTTGGAATGAGCAGTTCTTC. Amino acid sequence: CTSSQASGGGVWNEQFF.

This sequence joins TRBV4-3 and TRBJ1-4; 8 bases match TRBD1. Germline V gene lookup returns CDR1 LGHNA and CDR2 YSLEER. The CDR3 spans 14 residues. The trim removed 7 bases at V and 7 bases at J, leaving 8 bases unmatched. CDR3 loop: CASKQGTGSEKLFF. The DNA for the CDR3 is TGCGCCAGCAAACAGGGGACAGGTTCTGAAAAACTGTTTTTT.

This chain joins TRBV9 and TRBJ1-1; D perhaps matches TRBD1 (6 bases). The germline V gene encodes CDR1 SGDLS and CDR2 YYNGEE. V lost 4 bases and J lost 0, with 16 bases in between. This CDR3 comprises 16 residues. CDR3 nucleotide sequence: TGTGCCAGCAGCCCCAGGGGAGGGGCCATGAACACTGAAGCTTTCTTT. Amino acids: CASSPRGGAMNTEAFF.

This sequence joins TRBV6-1 and TRBJ1-1, with a weak D call TRBD1 (5 bases). V was trimmed by 1 base and J by 1 base, leaving 7 bases between them. Germline V gene lookup returns CDR1 MNHNS and CDR2 SASEGT. The CDR3 contains 14 residues. CDR3 protein: CASSEGGSNTEAFF. The CDR3 DNA is TGTGCCAGCAGTGAAGGGGGCTCGAACACTGAAGCTTTCTTT.

The chain is built from TRBV13 and TRBJ1-4; 10 nucleotides line up with TRBD1. The CDR3 has 14 residues. Looked up from germline, CDR1 is PRHDT and CDR2 is FYEKMQ (reference sequence). J gave up 7 bases and V 5 bases, and 4 bases lay outside the gene matches. DNA for the CDR3: TGTGCCAGCAGCCGTCGACAGGGGGCTGAAAAACTGTTTTTT. Its protein product is CASSRRQGAEKLFF.

This clone was seen a single time. This chain uses TRBV11-2 with TRBJ2-7; 9 bases agree with TRBD1. The V segment lost 5 bases and the J segment 6 bases; nucleotides outside the gene matches: 8. Germline CDR1 and CDR2: SGHAT and FQNNGV. CDR3 size: 14 residues. The CDR3 DNA reads TGTGCCAGCAGCCAGTCAAACAGGGGGCTCGAGCAGTACTTC. Translation gives CASSQSNRGLEQYF.